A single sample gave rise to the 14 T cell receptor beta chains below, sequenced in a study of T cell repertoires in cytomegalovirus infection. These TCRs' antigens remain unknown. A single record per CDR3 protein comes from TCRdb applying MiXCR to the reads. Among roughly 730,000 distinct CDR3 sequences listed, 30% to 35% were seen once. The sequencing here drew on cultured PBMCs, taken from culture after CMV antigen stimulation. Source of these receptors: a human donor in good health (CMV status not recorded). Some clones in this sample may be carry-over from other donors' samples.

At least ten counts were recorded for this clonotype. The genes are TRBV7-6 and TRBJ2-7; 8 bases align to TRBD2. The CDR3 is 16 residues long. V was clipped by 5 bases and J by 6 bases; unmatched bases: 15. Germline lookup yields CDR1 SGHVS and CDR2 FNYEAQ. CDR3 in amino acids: CASSPLVVTSEVEQYF. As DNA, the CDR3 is TGTGCCAGCAGCCCCTTAGTTGTGACTAGCGAGGTCGAGCAGTACTTC.

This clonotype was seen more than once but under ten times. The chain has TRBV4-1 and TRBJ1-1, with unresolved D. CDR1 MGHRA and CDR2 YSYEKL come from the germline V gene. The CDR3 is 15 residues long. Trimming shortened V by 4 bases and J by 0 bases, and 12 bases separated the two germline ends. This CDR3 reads CASSRTRILNTEAFF. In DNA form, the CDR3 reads TGCGCCAGCAGCCGCACGCGGATCCTGAACACTGAAGCTTTCTTT.

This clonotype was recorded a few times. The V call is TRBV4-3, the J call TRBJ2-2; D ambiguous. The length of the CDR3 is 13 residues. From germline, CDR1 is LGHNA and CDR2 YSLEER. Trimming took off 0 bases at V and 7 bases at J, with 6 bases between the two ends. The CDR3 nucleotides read TGCGCCAGCAGCCAAGAACGGGTCGGGGAGCTGTTTTTT. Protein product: CASSQERVGELFF.

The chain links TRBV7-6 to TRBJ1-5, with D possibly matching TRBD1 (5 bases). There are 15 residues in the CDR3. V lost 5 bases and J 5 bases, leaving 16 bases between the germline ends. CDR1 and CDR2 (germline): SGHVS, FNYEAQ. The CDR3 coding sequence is TGTGCCAGCAGCCACGGGGGGGGGTGGGATCAGCCCCAGCATTTT. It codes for CASSHGGGWDQPQHF. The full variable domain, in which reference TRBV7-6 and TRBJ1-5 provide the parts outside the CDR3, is GAGVSQSPRYKVTKRGQDVALRCDPISGHVSLYWYRQALGQGPEFLTYFNYEAQQDKSGLPNDRFSAERPEGSISTLTIQRTEQRDSAMYRCASSHGGGWDQPQHFGDGTRLSIL.

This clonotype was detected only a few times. CDR3 in DNA: TGTGCCATCAGTGCTGGACAGGGGGGATTCAATGAGCAGTTCTTC. Amino acid sequence: CAISAGQGGFNEQFF. This chain connects TRBV10-3 to TRBJ2-1, with 10 nucleotides matching TRBD1. Germline values: CDR1 ENHRY, CDR2 SYGVKD. Germline trimming cut 4 bases from V and 6 bases from J; bases unmatched to any gene: 6. The CDR3 is 15 residues long.

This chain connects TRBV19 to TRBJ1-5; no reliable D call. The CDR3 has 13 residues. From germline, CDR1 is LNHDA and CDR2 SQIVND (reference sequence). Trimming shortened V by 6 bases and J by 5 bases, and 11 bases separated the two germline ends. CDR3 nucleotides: TGTGCCAGTAGCCTAACACAGCATCAGCCCCAGCATTTT. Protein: CASSLTQHQPQHF. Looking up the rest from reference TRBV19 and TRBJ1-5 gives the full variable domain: DGGITQSPKYLFRKEGQNVTLSCEQNLNHDAMYWYRQDPGQGLRLIYYSQIVNDFQKGDIAEGYSVSREKKESFPLTVTSAQKNPTAFYLCASSLTQHQPQHFGDGTRLSIL.

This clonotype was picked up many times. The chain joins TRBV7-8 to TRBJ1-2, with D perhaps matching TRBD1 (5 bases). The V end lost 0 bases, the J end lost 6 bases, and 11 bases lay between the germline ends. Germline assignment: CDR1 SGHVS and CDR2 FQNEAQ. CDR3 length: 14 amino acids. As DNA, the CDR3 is TGTGCCAGCAGCTTAGCGGCAGGGTCTCATGGCTACACCTTC. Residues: CASSLAAGSHGYTF.

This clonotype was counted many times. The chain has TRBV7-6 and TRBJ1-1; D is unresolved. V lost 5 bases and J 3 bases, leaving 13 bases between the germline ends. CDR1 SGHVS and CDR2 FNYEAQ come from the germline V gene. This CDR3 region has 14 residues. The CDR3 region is CASSLAPLYTEAFF. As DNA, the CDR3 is TGTGCCAGCAGCCTGGCACCACTTTACACTGAAGCTTTCTTT.

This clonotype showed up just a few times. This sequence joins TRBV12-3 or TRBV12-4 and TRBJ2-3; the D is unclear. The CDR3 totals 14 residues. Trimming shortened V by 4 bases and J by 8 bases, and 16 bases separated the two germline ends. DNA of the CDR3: TGTGCCAGCAGTTGGCCCAGGTCCCGGGCTACGCAGTATTTT. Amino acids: CASSWPRSRATQYF.

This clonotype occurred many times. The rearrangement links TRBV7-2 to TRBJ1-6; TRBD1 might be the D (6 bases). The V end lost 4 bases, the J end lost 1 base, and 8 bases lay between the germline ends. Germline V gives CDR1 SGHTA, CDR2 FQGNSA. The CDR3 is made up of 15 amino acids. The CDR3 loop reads CASSSGTSYNSPLHF. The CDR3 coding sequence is TGTGCCAGCAGCTCTGGGACATCCTATAATTCACCCCTCCACTTT.

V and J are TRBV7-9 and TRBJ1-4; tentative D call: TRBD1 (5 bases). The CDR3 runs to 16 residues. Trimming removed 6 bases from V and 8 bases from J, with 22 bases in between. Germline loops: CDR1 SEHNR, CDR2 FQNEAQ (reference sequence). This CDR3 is CASRKTGRQGLEKLFF. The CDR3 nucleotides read TGTGCCAGCAGGAAGACGGGGCGGCAGGGCCTGGAAAAACTGTTTTTT.

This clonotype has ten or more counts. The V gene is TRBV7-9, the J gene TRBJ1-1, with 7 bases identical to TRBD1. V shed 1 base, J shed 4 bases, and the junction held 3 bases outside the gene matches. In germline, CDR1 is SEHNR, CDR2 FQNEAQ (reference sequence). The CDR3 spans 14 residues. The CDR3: CASSLEGAITEAFF. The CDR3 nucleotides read TGTGCCAGCAGCTTAGAGGGGGCAATCACTGAAGCTTTCTTT.

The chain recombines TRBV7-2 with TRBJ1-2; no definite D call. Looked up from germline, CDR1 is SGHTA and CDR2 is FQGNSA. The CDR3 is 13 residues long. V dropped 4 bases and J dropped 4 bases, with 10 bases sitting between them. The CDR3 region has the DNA TGTGCCAGCAGCTCCCGGGATAGCTATGGCTACACCTTC. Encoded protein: CASSSRDSYGYTF.

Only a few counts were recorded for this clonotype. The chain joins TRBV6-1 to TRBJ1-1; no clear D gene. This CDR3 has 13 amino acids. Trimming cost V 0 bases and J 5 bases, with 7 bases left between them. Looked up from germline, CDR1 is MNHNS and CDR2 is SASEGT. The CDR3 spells CASSEASVTEAFF. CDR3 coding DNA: TGTGCCAGCAGTGAAGCATCGGTTACTGAAGCTTTCTTT.